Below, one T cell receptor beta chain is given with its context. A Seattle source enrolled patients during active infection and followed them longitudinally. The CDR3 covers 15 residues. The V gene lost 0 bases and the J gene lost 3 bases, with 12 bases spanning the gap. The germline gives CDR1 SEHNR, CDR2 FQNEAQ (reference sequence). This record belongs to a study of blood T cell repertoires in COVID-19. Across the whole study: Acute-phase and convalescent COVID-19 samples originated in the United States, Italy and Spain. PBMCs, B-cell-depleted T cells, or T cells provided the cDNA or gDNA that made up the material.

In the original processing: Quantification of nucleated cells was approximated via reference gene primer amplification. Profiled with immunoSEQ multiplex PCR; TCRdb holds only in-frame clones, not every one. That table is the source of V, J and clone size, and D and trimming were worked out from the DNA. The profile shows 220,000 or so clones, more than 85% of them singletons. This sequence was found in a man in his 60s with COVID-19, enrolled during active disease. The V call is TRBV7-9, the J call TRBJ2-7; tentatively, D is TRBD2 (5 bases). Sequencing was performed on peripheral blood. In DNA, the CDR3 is TGTGCCAGCAGCTTAGCACGGGGAGAGGTCTACGAGCAGTACTTC. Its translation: CASSLARGEVYEQYF.